The next 20 T cell receptor beta chains were all read from a single sample in a study of vaccination and CD4 T cells after COVID-19. Their specific antigens are unknown. An Oncomine TCR Beta short-read assay was used to sequence the DNA from cultured CD4+ T cells. One entry per CDR3 protein results from TCRdb running MiXCR on the PCR reads. This sample has 4,000 or so distinct CDR3 sequences; 20% occur once, and the top ten carry approximately 21%. Treatment: roughly 10-day PBMC culture with coronavirus spike peptide pools or control peptides (ViraFEST assay). Material for sequencing was CD4+ T cells from blood, cultured in vitro. The receptors were gathered from a human donor who had recovered from COVID-19.

This clonotype is medium-sized (0.01 to 0.1%). The chain uses TRBV6-1 and TRBJ2-7; a weak D match, TRBD1 (6 bases). Germline V gene sequence: CDR1 MNHNS, CDR2 SASEGT. CDR3 size: 14 residues. V lost 5 bases to trimming and J lost 3 bases, with 14 bases between them. The CDR3 spells CASSLTGQGYEQYF. The DNA for the CDR3 is TGTGCCAGCAGTCTTACAGGGCAGGGCTACGAGCAGTACTTC.

This clonotype was detected only a few times. The V and J genes are TRBV20-1 and TRBJ1-1; perhaps TRBD1 as D (5 bases). The CDR3 sequence is 14 residues long. V was clipped by 5 bases and J by 1 base, with 14 bases between them. The germline V gene encodes CDR1 DFQATT and CDR2 SNEGSKA (reference sequence). In DNA, the CDR3 is TGCAGTGCTCACAGACAGCTCTCGAACACTGAAGCTTTCTTT. Amino acids: CSAHRQLSNTEAFF.

This clonotype was detected a few times. This sequence joins TRBV19 and TRBJ2-3; the D is unclear. Germline assignment: CDR1 LNHDA and CDR2 SQIVND (reference sequence). This CDR3 has 14 amino acids. Trimming removed 5 bases at V and 0 bases at J, with 9 bases between. The CDR3 DNA follows: TGTGCCAGTAGTCCACGGTTCAGCACAGATACGCAGTATTTT. Translating gives CASSPRFSTDTQYF.

The table lists this clonotype with a few counts. The rearrangement joins TRBV2 to TRBJ2-5; D is possibly TRBD1 (5 bases). V dropped 6 bases and J dropped 7 bases, with 21 bases sitting between them. The CDR3 runs to 15 residues. Germline V gene sequence: CDR1 SNHLY, CDR2 FYNNEI. The CDR3 spells CASRQNDSPGGTQYF. The CDR3 nucleotides are TGTGCCAGCAGACAGAACGACAGCCCCGGCGGGACCCAGTACTTC.

CDR3 protein: CATWGRDTEAFF. The CDR3 DNA sequence: TGTGCCACCTGGGGCAGAGACACTGAAGCTTTCTTT. This chain uses TRBV12-3 or TRBV12-4 with TRBJ1-1; D possibly corresponds to TRBD1 (5 bases). The V end was cut by 10 bases, the J end by 3 bases, with 12 bases between. The CDR3 is 12 residues long.

The chain combines TRBV3-1 with TRBJ1-6, with 8 bases that match TRBD1. With V trimmed by 4 bases and J by 7 bases, 6 bases remained unmatched. In germline, CDR1 is LGHDT, CDR2 YNNKEL (reference sequence). The CDR3 loop spans 15 amino acids. Here the CDR3 DNA reads TGTGCCAGCAGCCCTTCAGGGGGCTCGAATTCACCCCTCCACTTT. This encodes CASSPSGGSNSPLHF.

The chain carries TRBV6-1 and TRBJ2-3, with no clear D. Trimming cost V 0 bases and J 0 bases, with 4 bases left between them. The CDR3 loop spans 14 amino acids. The germline gives CDR1 MNHNS, CDR2 SASEGT. CDR3 sequence: CASSEAGSTDTQYF. DNA for the CDR3: TGTGCCAGCAGTGAAGCCGGGAGCACAGATACGCAGTATTTT.

V gene TRBV6-1 combines with J gene TRBJ1-2; 8 bases align to TRBD1. The CDR3 length is 14 residues. Germline-derived CDR1 and CDR2 are MNHNS and SASEGT. V lost 5 bases to trimming and J lost 4 bases; unmatched junction nucleotides: 6. For the CDR3, the DNA is TGTGCCAGCAGTCGTGGACAGGGCGGCTATGGCTACACCTTC. It translates to CASSRGQGGYGYTF.

This clonotype ranks as large. The V and J genes are TRBV24-1 and TRBJ2-5; the match to TRBD2 covers 7 bases. The germline V gene encodes CDR1 KGHDR and CDR2 SFDVKD. J was trimmed by 5 bases and V by 2 bases; bases with no gene match: 7. This CDR3 comprises 15 residues. The CDR3, as DNA: TGTGCCACCAGTGATTCCCAGGGAGGGGAGGAGACCCAGTACTTC. Its translation: CATSDSQGGEETQYF.

V usage is TRBV6-4 and J usage is TRBJ1-1, with D possibly TRBD1 on 6 matching bases. V lost 6 bases to trimming and J lost 2 bases, with 13 bases between them. Germline CDR1 reads MRHNA; CDR2 reads SNTAGT. The CDR3 is made up of 14 amino acids. The CDR3 DNA reads as TGTGCCAGCAGCCCAGAAGGGGGAAACACTGAAGCTTTCTTT. This translates into CASSPEGGNTEAFF.

This clonotype is large in the sample. The V and J genes are TRBV6-1 and TRBJ1-1, with 7 bases matching TRBD1. From germline, CDR1 is MNHNS and CDR2 SASEGT. V lost 6 bases and J lost 6; bases outside the gene matches: 4. The CDR3 runs to 12 residues. The CDR3 is CASRRGTAEAFF. Written as DNA, the CDR3 is TGTGCCAGCAGACGGGGGACAGCTGAAGCTTTCTTT.

Within the sample, this clonotype is medium-sized. The CDR3, as DNA: TGTGCCAGCAGCTTGGAACGGGCCGTCACTGAAGCTTTCTTT. Translated, it gives CASSLERAVTEAFF. The genes are TRBV5-4 and TRBJ1-1, with D unresolved. CDR3 length equals 14 residues. V was cut by 0 bases and J by 4 bases, with 10 bases left in between. Germline CDR1 reads SGHNT; CDR2 reads YYREEE (reference sequence).

The chain recombines TRBV5-1 with TRBJ1-6, with D unclear. CDR3 length: 14 amino acids. The V end lost 4 bases, the J end lost 4 bases, and 9 bases lay between the germline ends. The V gene's germline CDR1 is SGHRS and CDR2 YFSETQ. The CDR3 loop is CASSPHTYNSPLHF. CDR3 in DNA: TGCGCCAGCAGCCCCCATACTTATAATTCACCCCTCCACTTT.

This clonotype ranks as medium-sized. The J gene is TRBJ2-5, the V gene TRBV6-1; the D call may be TRBD1 or TRBD2 (6 bases each). This CDR3 spans 16 amino acids. Germline values: CDR1 MNHNS, CDR2 SASEGT. V lost 2 bases and J lost 0, with 13 bases in between. The CDR3, as DNA: TGTGCCAGCAGTGAAATCTACGGGGGCCACCAAGAGACCCAGTACTTC. Translating gives CASSEIYGGHQETQYF.

This clonotype was seen a few times. V is TRBV6-1 and J is TRBJ2-1; 13 nucleotides line up with TRBD2. This CDR3 has 15 residues. V lost 4 bases and J lost 6; bases outside the gene matches: 3. Germline CDR1 reads MNHNS; CDR2 reads SASEGT. CDR3 region: CASSATSGGANEQFF. The CDR3 coding sequence is TGTGCCAGCAGTGCAACTAGCGGGGGGGCCAATGAGCAGTTCTTC.

The chain recombines TRBV2 with TRBJ1-2, with a weak D call TRBD1 (5 bases). From germline, CDR1 is SNHLY and CDR2 FYNNEI. V was trimmed by 5 bases and J by 5 bases, leaving 15 bases between them. The CDR3 covers 14 residues. The CDR3 nucleotides read TGTGCCAGCAGTCAGATGTCGGGGACTTATGGCTACACCTTC. Translating gives CASSQMSGTYGYTF.

This clonotype rates as large (0.1 to 1%). The V and J genes are TRBV30 and TRBJ1-2; 8 bases align to TRBD1. The CDR3 extends over 13 amino acids. Germline values: CDR1 GTSNPN, CDR2 SVGIG (reference sequence). With 2 bases clipped from V and 6 bases from J, the junction kept 5 bases outside the gene matches. The CDR3 coding sequence is TGTGCCTGGAGTCTAGGACAGGGACATGGCTACACCTTC. Amino acid sequence: CAWSLGQGHGYTF.

This clonotype has more than one count but fewer than ten. The rearrangement uses TRBV7-2 and TRBJ2-1; 8 nucleotides match TRBD2. J gave up 9 bases and V 0 bases, and 4 bases lay outside the gene matches. In germline, CDR1 is SGHTA, CDR2 FQGNSA. The CDR3 is 14 residues long. CDR3 region: CASSLAGLAPEQFF. For the CDR3, the DNA is TGTGCCAGCAGCTTAGCCGGACTAGCTCCTGAGCAGTTCTTC. The full variable domain, with the rest looked up from reference TRBV7-2 and TRBJ2-1, is GAGVSQSPSNKVTEKGKDVELRCDPISGHTALYWYRQSLGQGLEFLIYFQGNSAPDKSGLPSDRFSAERTGGSVSTLTIQRTQQEDSAVYLCASSLAGLAPEQFFGPGTRLTVL.

This clonotype was seen more than once but under ten times. The CDR3 region has the DNA TGTGCCAGCAGCCCGGGGACACTTAATTCACCCCTCCACTTT. It codes for CASSPGTLNSPLHF. This chain uses TRBV27 with TRBJ1-6; tentative D call: TRBD1 (6 bases). Germline CDR1 is MNHEY and CDR2 is SMNVEV (reference sequence). The CDR3 is made up of 14 amino acids. Between the trimmed V and J ends, which lost 6 bases and 6 bases, there was a span of 12 bases.

This clonotype qualifies as medium-sized. CDR3 DNA sequence: TGCAGTGCTTTGAGCGGGGGGGCGATCACAGATACGCAGTATTTT. It is translated as CSALSGGAITDTQYF. The chain is built from TRBV20-1 and TRBJ2-3, with 10 bases matching TRBD2. The CDR3 is 15 amino acids. The V segment lost 5 bases and the J segment 2 bases; nucleotides outside the gene matches: 7. Germline values: CDR1 DFQATT, CDR2 SNEGSKA (reference sequence).